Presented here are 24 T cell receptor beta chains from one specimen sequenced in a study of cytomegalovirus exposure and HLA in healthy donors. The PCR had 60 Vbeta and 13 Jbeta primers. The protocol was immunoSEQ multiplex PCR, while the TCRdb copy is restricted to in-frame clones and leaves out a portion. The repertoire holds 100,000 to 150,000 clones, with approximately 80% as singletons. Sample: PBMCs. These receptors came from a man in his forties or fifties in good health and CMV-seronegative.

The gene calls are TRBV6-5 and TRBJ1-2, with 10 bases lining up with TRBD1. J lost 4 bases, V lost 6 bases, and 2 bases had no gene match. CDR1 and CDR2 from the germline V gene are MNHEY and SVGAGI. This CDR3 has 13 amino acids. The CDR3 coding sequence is TGTGCCAGCAGCCGGACAGGGGGCTATGGCTACACCTTC. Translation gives CASSRTGGYGYTF.

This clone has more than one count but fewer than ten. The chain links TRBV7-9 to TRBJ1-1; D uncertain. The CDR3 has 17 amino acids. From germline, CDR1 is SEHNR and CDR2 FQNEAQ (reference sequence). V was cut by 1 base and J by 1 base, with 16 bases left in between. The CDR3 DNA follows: TGTGCCAGCAGCTTAGAATTGGGAGGTGTTGGGAACACTGAAGCTTTCTTT. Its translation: CASSLELGGVGNTEAFF.

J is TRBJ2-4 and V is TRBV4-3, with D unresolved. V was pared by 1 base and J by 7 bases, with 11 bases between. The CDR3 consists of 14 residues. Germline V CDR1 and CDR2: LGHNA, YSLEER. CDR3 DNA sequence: TGCGCCAGCAGCCAAGCTGGCCCATTGAACATTCAGTACTTC. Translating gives CASSQAGPLNIQYF.

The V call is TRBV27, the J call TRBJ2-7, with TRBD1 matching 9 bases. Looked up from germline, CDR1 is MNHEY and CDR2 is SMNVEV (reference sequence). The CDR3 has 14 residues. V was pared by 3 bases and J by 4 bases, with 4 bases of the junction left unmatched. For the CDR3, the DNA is TGTGCCAGCAGTTTGGTGACAGGGGGGTACGAGCAGTACTTC. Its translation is CASSLVTGGYEQYF.

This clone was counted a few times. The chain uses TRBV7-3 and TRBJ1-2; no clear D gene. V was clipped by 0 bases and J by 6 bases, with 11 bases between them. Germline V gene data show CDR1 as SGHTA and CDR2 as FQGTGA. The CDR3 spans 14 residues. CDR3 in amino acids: CASSLTGDSDGYTF. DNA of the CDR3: TGTGCCAGCAGCTTAACTGGAGATTCGGATGGCTACACCTTC.

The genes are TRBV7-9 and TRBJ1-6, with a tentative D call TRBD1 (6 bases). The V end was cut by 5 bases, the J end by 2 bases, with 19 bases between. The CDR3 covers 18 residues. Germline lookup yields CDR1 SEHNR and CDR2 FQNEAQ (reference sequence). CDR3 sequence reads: CASSRLPTGIPYNSPLHF. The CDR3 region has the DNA TGTGCCAGCAGCCGACTACCCACAGGGATCCCCTATAATTCACCCCTCCACTTT.

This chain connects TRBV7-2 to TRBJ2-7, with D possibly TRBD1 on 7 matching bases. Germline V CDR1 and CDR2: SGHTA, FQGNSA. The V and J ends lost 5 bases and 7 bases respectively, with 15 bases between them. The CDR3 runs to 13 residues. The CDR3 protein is CASSPTGAGEQYF. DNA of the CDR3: TGTGCCAGCAGCCCAACAGGGGCGGGAGAGCAGTACTTC. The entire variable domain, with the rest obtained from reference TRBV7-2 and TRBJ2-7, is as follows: GAGVSQSPSNKVTEKGKDVELRCDPISGHTALYWYRQSLGQGLEFLIYFQGNSAPDKSGLPSDRFSAERTGGSVSTLTIQRTQQEDSAVYLCASSPTGAGEQYFGPGTRLTVT.

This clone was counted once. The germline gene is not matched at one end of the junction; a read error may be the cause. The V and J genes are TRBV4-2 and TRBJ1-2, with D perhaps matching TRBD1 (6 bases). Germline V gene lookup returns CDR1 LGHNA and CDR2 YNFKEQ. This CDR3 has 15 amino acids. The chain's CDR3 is CASSQETGTKEPRAF. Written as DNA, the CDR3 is TGTGCCAGCAGCCAAGAGACCGGGACAAAGGAACCCAGGGCCTTC.

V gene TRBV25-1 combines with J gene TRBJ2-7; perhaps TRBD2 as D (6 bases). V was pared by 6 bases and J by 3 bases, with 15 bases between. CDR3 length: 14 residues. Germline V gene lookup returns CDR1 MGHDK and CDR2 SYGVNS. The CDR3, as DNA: TGTGCCAGCAGCGTCACGGGGCGGGGCTACGAGCAGTACTTC. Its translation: CASSVTGRGYEQYF.

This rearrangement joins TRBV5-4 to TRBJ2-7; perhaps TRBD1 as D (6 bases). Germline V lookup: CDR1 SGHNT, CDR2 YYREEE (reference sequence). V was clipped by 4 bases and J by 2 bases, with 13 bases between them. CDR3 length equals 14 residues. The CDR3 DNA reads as TGTGCCAGCAGCGCCGGGACATCGGCCTACGAGCAGTACTTC. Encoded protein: CASSAGTSAYEQYF.

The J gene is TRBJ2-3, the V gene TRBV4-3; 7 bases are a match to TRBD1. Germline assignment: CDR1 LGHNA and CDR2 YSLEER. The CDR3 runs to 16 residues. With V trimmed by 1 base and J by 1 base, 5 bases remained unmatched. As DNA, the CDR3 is TGCGCCAGCAGCCAAGTCGACAGGGCTGGCACAGATACGCAGTATTTT. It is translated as CASSQVDRAGTDTQYF.

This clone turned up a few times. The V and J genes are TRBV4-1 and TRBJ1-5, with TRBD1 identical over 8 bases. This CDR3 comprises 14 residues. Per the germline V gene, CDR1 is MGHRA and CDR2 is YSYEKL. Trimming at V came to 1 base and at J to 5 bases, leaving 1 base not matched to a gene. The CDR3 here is CASSQVQGDQPQHF. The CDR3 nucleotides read TGCGCCAGCAGCCAAGTACAGGGGGATCAGCCCCAGCATTTT.

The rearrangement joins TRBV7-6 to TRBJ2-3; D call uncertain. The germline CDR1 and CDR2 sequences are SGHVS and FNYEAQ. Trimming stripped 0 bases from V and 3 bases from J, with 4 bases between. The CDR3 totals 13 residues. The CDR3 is CASSLALTDTQYF. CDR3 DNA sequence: TGTGCCAGCAGCTTAGCGTTAACAGATACGCAGTATTTT.

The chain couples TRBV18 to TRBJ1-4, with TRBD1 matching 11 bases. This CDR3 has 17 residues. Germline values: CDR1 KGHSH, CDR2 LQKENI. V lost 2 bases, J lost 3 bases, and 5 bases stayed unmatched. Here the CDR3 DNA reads TGTGCCAGCTCACCAACCCCGGGACAGGGGGCTAATGAAAAACTGTTTTTT. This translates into CASSPTPGQGANEKLFF.

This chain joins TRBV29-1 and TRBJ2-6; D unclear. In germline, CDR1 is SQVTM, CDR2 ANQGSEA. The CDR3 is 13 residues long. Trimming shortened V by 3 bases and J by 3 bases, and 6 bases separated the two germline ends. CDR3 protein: CSVDLGGANVLTF. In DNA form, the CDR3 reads TGCAGCGTTGATCTAGGTGGGGCCAACGTCCTGACTTTC.

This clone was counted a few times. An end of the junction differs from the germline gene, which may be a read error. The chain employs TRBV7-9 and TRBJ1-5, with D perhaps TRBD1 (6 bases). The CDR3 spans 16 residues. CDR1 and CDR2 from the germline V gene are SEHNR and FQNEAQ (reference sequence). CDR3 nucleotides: TGTTCCAGCAGCCCCCGGGGGGGGCCGATCAATCAGCCCCAGCATTTT. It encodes CSSSPRGGPINQPQHF.

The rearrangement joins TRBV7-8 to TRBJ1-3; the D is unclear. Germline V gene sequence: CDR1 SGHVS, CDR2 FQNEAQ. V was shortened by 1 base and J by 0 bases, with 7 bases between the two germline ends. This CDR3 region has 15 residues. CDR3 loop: CASSLGRSSGNTIYF. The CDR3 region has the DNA TGTGCCAGCAGCTTAGGCCGGAGCTCTGGAAACACCATATATTTT.

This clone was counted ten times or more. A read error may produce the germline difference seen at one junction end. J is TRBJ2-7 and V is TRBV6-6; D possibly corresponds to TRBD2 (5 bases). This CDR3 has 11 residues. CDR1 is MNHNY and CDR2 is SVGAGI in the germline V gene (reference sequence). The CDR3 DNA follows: TGTGCCAGCAGTTTTCAAACGGACTGGAAGTTC. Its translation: CASSFQTDWKF.

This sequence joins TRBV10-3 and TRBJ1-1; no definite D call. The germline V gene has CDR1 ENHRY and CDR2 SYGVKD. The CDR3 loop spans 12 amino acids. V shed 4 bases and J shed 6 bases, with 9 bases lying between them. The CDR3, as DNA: TGTGCCATCAGTGGGAGTCCCCCTGAAGCTTTCTTT. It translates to CAISGSPPEAFF.

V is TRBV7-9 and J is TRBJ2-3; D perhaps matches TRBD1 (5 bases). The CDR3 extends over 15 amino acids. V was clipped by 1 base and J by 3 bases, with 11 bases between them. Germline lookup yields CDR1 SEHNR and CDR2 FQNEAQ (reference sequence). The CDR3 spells CASSLVRVKTDTQYF. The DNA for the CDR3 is TGTGCCAGCAGCTTAGTCAGGGTAAAGACAGATACGCAGTATTTT. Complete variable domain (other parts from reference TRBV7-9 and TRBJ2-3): DTGVSQNPRHKITKRGQNVTFRCDPISEHNRLYWYRQTLGQGPEFLTYFQNEAQLEKSRLLSDRFSAERPKGSFSTLEIQRTEQGDSAMYLCASSLVRVKTDTQYFGPGTRLTVL.

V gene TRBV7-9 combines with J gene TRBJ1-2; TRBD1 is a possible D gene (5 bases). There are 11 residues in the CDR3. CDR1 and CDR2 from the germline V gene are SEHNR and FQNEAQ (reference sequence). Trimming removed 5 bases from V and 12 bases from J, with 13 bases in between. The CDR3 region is CASSLDSIHTF. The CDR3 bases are TGTGCCAGCAGCCTTGACAGTATCCACACCTTC.

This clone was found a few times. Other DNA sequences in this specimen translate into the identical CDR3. The chain's CDR3 is CASSYSSATNEKLFF. Written as DNA, the CDR3 is TGTGCCAGCAGTTACTCGTCAGCAACTAATGAAAAACTGTTTTTT. V gene TRBV6-5 combines with J gene TRBJ1-4; D not resolved. Per germline, CDR1 MNHEY and CDR2 SVGAGI. CDR3 length: 15 amino acids. Trimming cost V 0 bases and J 0 bases, with 5 bases left between them.

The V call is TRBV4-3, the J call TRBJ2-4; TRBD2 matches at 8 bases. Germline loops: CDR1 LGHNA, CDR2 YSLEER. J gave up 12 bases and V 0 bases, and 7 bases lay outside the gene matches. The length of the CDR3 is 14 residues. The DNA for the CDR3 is TGCGCCAGCAGCCAAGAAGGGTCGGGGGGGTATCAGTACTTC. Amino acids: CASSQEGSGGYQYF.

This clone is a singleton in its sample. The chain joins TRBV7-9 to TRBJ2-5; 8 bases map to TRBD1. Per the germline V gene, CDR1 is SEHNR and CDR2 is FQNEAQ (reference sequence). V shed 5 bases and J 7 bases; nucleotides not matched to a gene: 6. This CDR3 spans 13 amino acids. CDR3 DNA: TGTGCCAGCAGCGCGACAGGGGTTGGGACCCAGTACTTC. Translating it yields CASSATGVGTQYF.